This entry concerns a single T cell receptor (beta chain). Antigen specificity is unknown. V was pared by 5 bases and J by 5 bases, with 16 bases between. This CDR3 is 15 amino acids long. Per germline, CDR1 MNHEY and CDR2 SMNVEV (reference sequence). The protocol was immunoSEQ multiplex PCR, while the TCRdb copy is restricted to in-frame clones and leaves out a portion. The data show hundreds of thousands of clones, roughly nine tenths seen once. This specimen comes from a study of Ad26.COV2.S vaccination and SARS-CoV-2 variants. Study-wide results and caveats: It was reported that spike-specific CD8+ and CD4+ T cell responses were substantially broad after vaccination. It is possible that the TCR breadth and depth analyses underestimated the total T cell responses. Non-spike TCR breadth did not differ much between vaccine and placebo recipients.

The treatment is: about 20 received Ad26.COV2.S at low or high dose, single or two shots; about 5 received placebo; per-sample allocation not given. Specimen acquisition occurred on day 63 following the initial vaccine or placebo injection. This clonotype was obtained from a person aged 18-60 years who received the Ad26.COV2.S COVID-19 vaccine or a placebo. The material was peripheral blood, obtained in a trial of Ad26.COV2.S vaccine versus placebo. The chain uses TRBV27 and TRBJ1-5; unclear D gene. CDR3 region: CASSRDGGYHQPQHF. The CDR3 DNA sequence: TGTGCCAGCAGTCGTGATGGAGGGTATCATCAGCCCCAGCATTTT.